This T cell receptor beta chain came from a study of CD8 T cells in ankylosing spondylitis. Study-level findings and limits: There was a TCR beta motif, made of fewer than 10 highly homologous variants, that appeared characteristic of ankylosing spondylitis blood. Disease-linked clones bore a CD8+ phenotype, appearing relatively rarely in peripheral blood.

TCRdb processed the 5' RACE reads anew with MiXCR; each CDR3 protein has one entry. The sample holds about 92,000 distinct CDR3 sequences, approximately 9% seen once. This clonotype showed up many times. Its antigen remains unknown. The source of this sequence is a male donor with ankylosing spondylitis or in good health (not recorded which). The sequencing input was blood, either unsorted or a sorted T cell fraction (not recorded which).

The CDR3 loop is CSALPGGYYNEQFF. Written as DNA, the CDR3 is TGCAGTGCCCTCCCCGGGGGTTACTACAATGAGCAGTTCTTC. The V gene is TRBV20-1, the J gene TRBJ2-1; D perhaps matches TRBD2 (6 bases). Germline CDR1 is DFQATT and CDR2 is SNEGSKA (reference sequence). The CDR3 consists of 14 residues. V lost 6 bases and J 3 bases, leaving 15 bases between the germline ends.